This T cell receptor beta chain is drawn from a study of cytomegalovirus exposure and HLA in healthy donors. Overall study results and limits: The authors enumerated some 160 TCR beta chains as linked to cytomegalovirus. The authors later found most CMV-associated TCR beta chains appeared HLA-restricted.

About this clone itself: Its antigen is undetermined.

The PCR employed 60 Vbeta primers together with 13 Jbeta primers. The repertoire was sequenced with immunoSEQ multiplex PCR; TCRdb's copy has only in-frame clones and lacks some. The table lists roughly 100,000 clones, over 60% of them singletons. V shed 1 base and J 0 bases; nucleotides not matched to a gene: 6. The CDR3 sequence is 18 residues long. The source of this sequence is a man aged 40-49 years in good health and CMV-seropositive. The sample taken for sequencing was PBMCs. The V call is TRBV23-1, the J call TRBJ1-6; TRBD1 matches 7 bases. Being an ORF, TRBV23-1 has a function that is uncertain. The CDR3 sequence is CASSQWASGGSYNSPLHF. CDR3 in DNA: TGCGCCAGCAGTCAATGGGCGTCAGGGGGCTCCTATAATTCACCCCTCCACTTT.